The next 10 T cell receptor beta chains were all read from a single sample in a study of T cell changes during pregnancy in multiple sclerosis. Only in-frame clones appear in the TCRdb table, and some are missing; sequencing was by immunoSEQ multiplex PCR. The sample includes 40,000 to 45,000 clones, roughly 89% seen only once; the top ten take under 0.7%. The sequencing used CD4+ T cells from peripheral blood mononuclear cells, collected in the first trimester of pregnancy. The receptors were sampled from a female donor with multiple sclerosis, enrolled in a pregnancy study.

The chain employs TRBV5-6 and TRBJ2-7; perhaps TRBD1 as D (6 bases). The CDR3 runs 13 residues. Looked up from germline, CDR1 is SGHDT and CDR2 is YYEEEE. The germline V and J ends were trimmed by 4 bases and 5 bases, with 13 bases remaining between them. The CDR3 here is CASSPRGSDEQYF. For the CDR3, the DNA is TGTGCCAGCAGCCCGAGGGGGAGCGACGAGCAGTACTTC.

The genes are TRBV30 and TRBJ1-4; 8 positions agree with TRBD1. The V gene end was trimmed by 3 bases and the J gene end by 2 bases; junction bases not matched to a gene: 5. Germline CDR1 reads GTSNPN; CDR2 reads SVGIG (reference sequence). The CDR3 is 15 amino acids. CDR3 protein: CAWSLQGGTNEKLFF. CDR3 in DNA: TGTGCCTGGAGCCTACAGGGGGGTACTAATGAAAAACTGTTTTTT.

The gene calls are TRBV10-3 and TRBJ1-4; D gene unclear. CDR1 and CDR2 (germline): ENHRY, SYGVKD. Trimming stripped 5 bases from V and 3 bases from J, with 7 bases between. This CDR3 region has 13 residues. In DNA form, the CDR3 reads TGTGCCATCAGTAGGCAGGCTAATGAAAAACTGTTTTTT. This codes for CAISRQANEKLFF.

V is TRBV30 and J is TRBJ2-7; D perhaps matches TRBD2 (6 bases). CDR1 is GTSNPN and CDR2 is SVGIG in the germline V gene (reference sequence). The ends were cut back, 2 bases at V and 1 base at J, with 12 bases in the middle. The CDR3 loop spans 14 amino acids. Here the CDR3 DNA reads TGTGCCTGGAGTTCCGGGAGTCTTTCCTACGAGCAGTACTTC. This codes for CAWSSGSLSYEQYF.

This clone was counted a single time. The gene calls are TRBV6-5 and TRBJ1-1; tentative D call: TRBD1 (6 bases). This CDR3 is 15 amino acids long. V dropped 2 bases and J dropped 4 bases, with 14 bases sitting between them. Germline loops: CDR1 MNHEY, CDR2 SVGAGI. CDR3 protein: CASSYTGQWGTEAFF. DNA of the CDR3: TGTGCCAGCAGTTACACCGGACAGTGGGGCACTGAAGCTTTCTTT.

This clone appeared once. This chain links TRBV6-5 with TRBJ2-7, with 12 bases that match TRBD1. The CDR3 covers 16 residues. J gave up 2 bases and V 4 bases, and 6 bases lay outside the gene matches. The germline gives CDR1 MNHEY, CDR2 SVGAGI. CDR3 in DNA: TGTGCCAGCAGTTTCACCGGGACAGGGGGCCCCTACGAGCAGTACTTC. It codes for CASSFTGTGGPYEQYF.

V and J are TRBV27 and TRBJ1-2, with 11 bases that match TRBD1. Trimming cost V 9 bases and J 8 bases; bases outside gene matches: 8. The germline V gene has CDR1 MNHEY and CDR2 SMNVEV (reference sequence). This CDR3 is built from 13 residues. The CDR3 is CASVGQGARGYTF. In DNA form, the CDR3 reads TGTGCCAGTGTTGGACAGGGGGCCCGGGGCTACACCTTC.

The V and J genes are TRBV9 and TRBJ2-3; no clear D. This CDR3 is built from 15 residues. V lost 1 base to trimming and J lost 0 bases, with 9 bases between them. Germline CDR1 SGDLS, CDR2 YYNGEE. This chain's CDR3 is CASSVLFESTDTQYF. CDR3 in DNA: TGTGCCAGCAGCGTACTCTTTGAGAGCACAGATACGCAGTATTTT.

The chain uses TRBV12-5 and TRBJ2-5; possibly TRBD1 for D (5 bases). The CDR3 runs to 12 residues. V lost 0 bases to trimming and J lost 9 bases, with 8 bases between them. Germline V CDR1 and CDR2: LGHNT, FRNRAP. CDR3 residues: CASGLVKGSQYF. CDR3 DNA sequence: TGTGCTAGTGGTTTGGTAAAGGGGTCCCAGTACTTC. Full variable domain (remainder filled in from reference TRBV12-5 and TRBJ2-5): DARVTQTPRHKVTEMGQEVTMRCQPILGHNTVFWYRQTMMQGLELLAYFRNRAPLDDSGMPKDRFSAEMPDATLATLKIQPSEPRDSAVYFCASGLVKGSQYFGPGTRLLVL.

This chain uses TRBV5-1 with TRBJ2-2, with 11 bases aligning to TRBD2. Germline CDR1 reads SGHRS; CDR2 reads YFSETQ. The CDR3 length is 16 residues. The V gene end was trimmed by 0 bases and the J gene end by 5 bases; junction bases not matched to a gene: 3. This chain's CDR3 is CASSLGLAGSTGELFF. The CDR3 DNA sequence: TGCGCCAGCAGCTTGGGACTAGCGGGGTCAACCGGGGAGCTGTTTTTT.